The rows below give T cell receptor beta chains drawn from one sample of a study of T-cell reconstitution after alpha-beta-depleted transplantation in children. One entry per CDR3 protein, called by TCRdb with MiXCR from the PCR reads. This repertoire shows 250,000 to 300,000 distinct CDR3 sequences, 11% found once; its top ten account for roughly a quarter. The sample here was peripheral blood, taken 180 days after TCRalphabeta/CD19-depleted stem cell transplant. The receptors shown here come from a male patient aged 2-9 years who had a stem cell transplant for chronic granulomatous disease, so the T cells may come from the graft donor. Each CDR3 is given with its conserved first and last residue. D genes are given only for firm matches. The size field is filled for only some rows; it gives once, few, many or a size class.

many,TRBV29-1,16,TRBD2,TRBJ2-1,TGCAGCGTTGAAAAGCTAGCGGGTTACGGGGTAGATGAGCAGTTCTTC,CSVEKLAGYGVDEQFF
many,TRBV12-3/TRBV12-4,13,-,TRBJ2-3,TGTGCCAGCAGTTTAGTGGGGTCAGATACGCAGTATTTT,CASSLVGSDTQYF
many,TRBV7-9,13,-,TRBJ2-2,TGTGCCAGCAGCCGCCTGGGCACCGGGGAGCTGTTTTTT,CASSRLGTGELFF
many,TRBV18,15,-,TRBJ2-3,TGTGCCAGCTCACCGGAGCGTCTTGGAGCCGATACGCAGTATTTT,CASSPERLGADTQYF
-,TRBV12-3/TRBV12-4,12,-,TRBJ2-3,TGTGCCAGCAGTCCCCGAATGAATACGCAGTATTTT,CASSPRMNTQYF
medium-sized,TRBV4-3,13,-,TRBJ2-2,TGCGCCAGCAGCTCCCGGCACCCCGGGGAGCTGTTTTTT,CASSSRHPGELFF
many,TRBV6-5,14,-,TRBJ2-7,TGTGCCAGCAGTTACGTAGGACACTACTACGAGCAGTACTTC,CASSYVGHYYEQYF
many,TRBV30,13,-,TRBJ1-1,TGTGCCTGGAGTGCGAAACTTGACAGTAAAGCTTTCTTT,CAWSAKLDSKAFF
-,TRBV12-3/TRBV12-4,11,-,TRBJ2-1,TGTGCCAGCAGTCCCGCAGGGGAGCAGTTCTTC,CASSPAGEQFF
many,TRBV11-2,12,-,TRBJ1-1,TGTGCCAGCAGCTTAGGAAGGGTTGTTGCTTTCTTT,CASSLGRVVAFF
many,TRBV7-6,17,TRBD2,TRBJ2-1,TGTGCCAGCAGCTTAGACGGGACTAGCGGGACCTACAATGAGCAGTTCTTC,CASSLDGTSGTYNEQFF
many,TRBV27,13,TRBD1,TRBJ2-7,TGTGCCAGCAGTTCGGGCAGGGGGTACGAGCAGTACTTC,CASSSGRGYEQYF
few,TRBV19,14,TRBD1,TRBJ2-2,TGTGCCAGTAGTCCAACCACAGGGGCCGGGGAGCTGTTTTTT,CASSPTTGAGELFF
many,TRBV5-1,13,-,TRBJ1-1,TGCGCCAGCAGCTTGGCCGGTCACACTGAAGCTTTCTTT,CASSLAGHTEAFF
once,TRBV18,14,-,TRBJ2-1,TGTGCCAGCTCACCACCGGAACCTTGGAATGAGCAGTTCTTC,CASSPPEPWNEQFF
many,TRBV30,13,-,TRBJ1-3,TGTGCCTGGGCCGAGGGCTCTGGAAACACCATATATTTT,CAWAEGSGNTIYF
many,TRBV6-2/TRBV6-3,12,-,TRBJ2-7,TGTGCCAGCAGTTATTCCTCCTACGAGCAGTACTTC,CASSYSSYEQYF
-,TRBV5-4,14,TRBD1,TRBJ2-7,TGTGCCAGCAGCATCGACAGGGGGCAGTACGAGCAGTACTTC,CASSIDRGQYEQYF
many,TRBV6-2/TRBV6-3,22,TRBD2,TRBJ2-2,TGTGCCAGCAAGGGTTCCGGGACTAGCGGGACCCCTCCCCCTGCGAACACCGGGGAGCTGTTTTTT,CASKGSGTSGTPPPANTGELFF
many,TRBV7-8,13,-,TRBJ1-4,TGTGCCAGCAGCTTAGGGGGGGATGAAAAACTGTTTTTT,CASSLGGDEKLFF
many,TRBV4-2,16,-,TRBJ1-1,TGTGCCAGCAGCCAGCGGACGGCACAGCCGAACACTGAAGCTTTCTTT,CASSQRTAQPNTEAFF
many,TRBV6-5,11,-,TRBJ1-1,TGTGCCAGCAGTTCAGGGCCCTGGCGGGTCTTT,CASSSGPWRVF
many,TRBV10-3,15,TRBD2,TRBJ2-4,TGTGCCATCAGTCCGGCCGGGGGGGGCAAAAACATTCAGTACTTC,CAISPAGGGKNIQYF
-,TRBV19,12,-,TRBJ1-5,TGTGCCAGTAGTATAGTTAATCAGCCCCAGCATTTT,CASSIVNQPQHF
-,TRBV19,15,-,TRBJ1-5,TGTGCCAGTTCCCCCGGGGGGTCTGGCAATCAGCCCCAGCATTTT,CASSPGGSGNQPQHF
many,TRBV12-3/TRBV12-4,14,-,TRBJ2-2,TGTGCCAGCAGTTTAAGGGGTTCCACCGGGGAGCTGTTTTTT,CASSLRGSTGELFF
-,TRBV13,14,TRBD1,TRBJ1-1,TGTCCCAGCAGACCAACAGGGGTGTGGACTGAAGCTTTCTTT,CPSRPTGVWTEAFF
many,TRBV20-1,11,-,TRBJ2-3,TGCAGTGTAAGGGTCACAGATACGCAGTATTTT,CSVRVTDTQYF
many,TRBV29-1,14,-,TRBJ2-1,TGCAGCGTTGAACTCTTTCTTGGGTACAATGAGCAGTTCTTC,CSVELFLGYNEQFF
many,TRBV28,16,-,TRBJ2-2,TGTGCCAGCAGTTTCCAGACTAGGCCGGTGGCCGGGGAGCTGTTTTTT,CASSFQTRPVAGELFF
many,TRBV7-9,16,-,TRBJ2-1,TGTGCCAGCAGCCCCTCAGAGCCAAGGGGGGAGGTTGAGCAGTTCTTC,CASSPSEPRGEVEQFF
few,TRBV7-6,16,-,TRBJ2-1,TGTGCCAGCAGCTTCATCCCGGGCCCCTCCTACAATGAGCAGTTCTTC,CASSFIPGPSYNEQFF
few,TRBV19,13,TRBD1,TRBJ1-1,TGTGCCAGTAGTCAGGGGGCGGTAACTGAAGCTTTCTTT,CASSQGAVTEAFF
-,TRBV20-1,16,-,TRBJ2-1,TGCAGTGCTAGATCGGCCAGGGGTGAGGGAAGCAATGAGCAGTTCTTC,CSARSARGEGSNEQFF
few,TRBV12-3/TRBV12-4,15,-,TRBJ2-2,TGTGCCAGCAGCTCGGGGGACAGTAACACCGGGGAGCTGTTTTTT,CASSSGDSNTGELFF
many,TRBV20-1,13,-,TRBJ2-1,TGCAGCGTAATAGTGGGCCCCTACAATGAGCAGTTCTTC,CSVIVGPYNEQFF
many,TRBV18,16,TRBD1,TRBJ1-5,TGTGCCAGCTCGCCGGGACAGGGCTATAGCAATCAGCCCCAGCATTTT,CASSPGQGYSNQPQHF
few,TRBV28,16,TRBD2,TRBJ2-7,TGTGCCAGCAGTTTCCAAGGACTAGCGGGGCTCTACGAGCAGTACTTC,CASSFQGLAGLYEQYF
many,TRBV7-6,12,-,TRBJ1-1,TGTGCCAGCAGCTTGGGCGGGAGTGAAGCTTTCTTT,CASSLGGSEAFF
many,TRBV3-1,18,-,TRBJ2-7,TGTGCCAGCACCCCGGGGCCCTCCATGACAGGACGGTCCTACGAGCAGTACTTC,CASTPGPSMTGRSYEQYF
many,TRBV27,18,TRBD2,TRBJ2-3,TGTGCCAGCAGTCTAAGCAGGACTAGCGGGGGTCTTACAGATACGCAGTATTTT,CASSLSRTSGGLTDTQYF
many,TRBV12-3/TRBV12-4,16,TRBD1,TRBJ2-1,TGTGCCAGCAGCAAAACGCGGGACAGGGGCCACAATGAGCAGTTCTTC,CASSKTRDRGHNEQFF
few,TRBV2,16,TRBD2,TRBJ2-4,TGTGCCAGCACGGGCCTAGCGGGAGGAGCCAAAAACATTCAGTACTTC,CASTGLAGGAKNIQYF
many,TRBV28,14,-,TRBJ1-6,TGTGCCAGCAAGGTCGCAGGGATGGATTCACCCCTCCACTTT,CASKVAGMDSPLHF
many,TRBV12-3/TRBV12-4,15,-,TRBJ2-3,-,CASSSSESLRDTQYF
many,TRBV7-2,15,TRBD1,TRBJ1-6,TGTGCCAGCAGCCGGAGGACAGGGGTAAATTCACCCCTCCACTTT,CASSRRTGVNSPLHF
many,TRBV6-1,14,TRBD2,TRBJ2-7,TGTGCCAGCAGCGGACTAGCGGGATCCTACGAGCAGTACTTC,CASSGLAGSYEQYF
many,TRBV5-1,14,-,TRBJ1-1,TGCGCCAGCAGCTTGACAGAAAAGGTGACTGAAGCTTTCTTT,CASSLTEKVTEAFF
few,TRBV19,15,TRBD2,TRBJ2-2,TGTGCCAGTAAGGCTAGCGGGGGTAACACCGGGGAGCTGTTTTTT,CASKASGGNTGELFF
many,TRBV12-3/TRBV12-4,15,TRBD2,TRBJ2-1,TGTGCCAGCAGTTTTGTCGGGGGGATGTATGATGAGCAGTTCTTC,CASSFVGGMYDEQFF
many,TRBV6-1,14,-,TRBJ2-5,TGTGCCAGCATCCAAGGGGCCATGGGGGAGACCCAGTACTTC,CASIQGAMGETQYF
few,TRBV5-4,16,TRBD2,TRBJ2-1,TGTGCCAGCAGCTTAAATGGACTAGCGGGAGTTGGGGAGCAGTTCTTC,CASSLNGLAGVGEQFF
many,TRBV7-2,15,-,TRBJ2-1,TGTGCCAGCAGCCCAGGCGGGGTCTCCGACAATGAGCAGTTCTTC,CASSPGGVSDNEQFF
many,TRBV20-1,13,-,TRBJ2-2,TGCAGTGCTAGCCATGGGGACACCGGGGAGCTGTTTTTT,CSASHGDTGELFF
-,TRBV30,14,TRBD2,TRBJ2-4,TGTGCCTGCTACGGCGGGAGGACCAAAAACATTCAGTACTTC,CACYGGRTKNIQYF
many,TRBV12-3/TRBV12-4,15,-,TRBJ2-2,TGTGCCAGCAGTCCCGGGCTAACGAACACCGGGGAGCTGTTTTTT,CASSPGLTNTGELFF
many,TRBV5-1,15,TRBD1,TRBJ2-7,TGCGCCAGCAGCCACGCCCGGGACAGGGCCTACGAGCAGTACTTC,CASSHARDRAYEQYF
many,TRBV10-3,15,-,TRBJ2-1,TGTGCCATCAGTGTTCAGGAAAGATCCTACAATGAGCAGTTCTTC,CAISVQERSYNEQFF